The clone carrying this T cell receptor beta chain was seen once. The data are from a study of OX40 agonist ivuxolimab in advanced cancers. Study-level background: The study enrolled dose-escalation patients with hepatocellular carcinoma, melanoma, renal cell or head and neck cancer.

The assay was immunoSEQ multiplex PCR, and TCRdb's table has in-frame clones only and misses some. Among roughly 70,000 clones, 75% to 90% were seen once, and the ten largest hold about 0.41%. Sequencing used CD4+ or CD8+ T cells sorted from blood, obtained in a trial of the OX40 agonist ivuxolimab. The clonotype was recovered from an adult with an advanced solid tumor such as melanoma, head and neck, liver or kidney cancer.

The CDR3 region is CASNPWTGKGQPQHF. CDR3 nucleotide sequence: TGTGCCAGCAACCCTTGGACAGGGAAAGGCCAGCCCCAGCATTTT. The chain combines TRBV6-5 with TRBJ1-5; 8 bases align to TRBD1. With 7 bases clipped from V and 7 bases from J, the junction kept 12 bases outside the gene matches. This CDR3 comprises 15 residues. Germline CDR1 MNHEY, CDR2 SVGAGI.